Listed below are T cell receptor beta chains from one sample, sequenced in a study of blood T cell repertoires in COVID-19. Assay: immunoSEQ multiplex PCR; the TCRdb copy retains only in-frame clones and omits some. The sample holds about 300,000 clones, nearly 90% seen once. Sequenced input: PBMCs or T cells enriched from blood (not recorded which). The receptor set was obtained from a woman aged 18 to 35 with acute COVID-19. The CDR3 runs from the conserved cysteine through the conserved F or W.

CDR3 length: 14; J gene: TRBJ2-7; V gene: TRBV10-3; CDR3 protein: CAITLGSGNYEQYF
CDR3 length: 16; J gene: TRBJ1-2; V gene: TRBV7-9; CDR3 protein: CASSPRGSGQGGGYTF
CDR3 length: 13; J gene: TRBJ1-1; V gene: TRBV29-1; CDR3 protein: CSVAGKGNTEAFF
CDR3 length: 15; J gene: TRBJ2-5; V gene: TRBV7-7; CDR3 protein: CASSLGGTRAETQYF
CDR3 length: 15; J gene: TRBJ2-7; V gene: TRBV28; CDR3 protein: CASSSRDRGPHEQYF
CDR3 length: 12; J gene: TRBJ2-7; V gene: TRBV6-6; CDR3 protein: CASSYGTIEQYF
CDR3 length: 17; J gene: TRBJ2-5; V gene: TRBV4-1; CDR3 protein: CASSQDPYRRGRETQYF
CDR3 length: 13; J gene: TRBJ1-1; V gene: TRBV7-8; CDR3 protein: CASSFTENTEAFF
CDR3 length: 16; J gene: TRBJ2-2; V gene: TRBV11-2; CDR3 protein: CASSGLAGVNTGELFF
CDR3 length: 17; J gene: TRBJ2-5; V gene: TRBV18; CDR3 protein: CASSPGQLGGYQETQYF
CDR3 length: 15; J gene: TRBJ2-7; V gene: TRBV7-8; CDR3 protein: CATRGAEGENYEQYF
CDR3 length: 14; J gene: TRBJ1-2; V gene: TRBV19; CDR3 protein: CASMWTGGPLGYTF
CDR3 length: 15; J gene: TRBJ1-6; V gene: TRBV7-9; CDR3 protein: CASSLATGVNSPLHF
CDR3 length: 17; J gene: TRBJ2-1; V gene: TRBV19; CDR3 protein: CASRAGRLASSYNEQFF
CDR3 length: 13; J gene: TRBJ2-5; V gene: TRBV12-3/TRBV12-4; CDR3 protein: CASSPTSGETQYF
CDR3 length: 16; J gene: TRBJ2-1; V gene: TRBV5-4; CDR3 protein: CASSPGPSGKDNEQFF
CDR3 length: 13; J gene: TRBJ1-5; V gene: TRBV19; CDR3 protein: CASSRSSNQPQHF
CDR3 length: 14; J gene: TRBJ1-1; V gene: TRBV28; CDR3 protein: CASSSGQGGTEAFF
CDR3 length: 19; J gene: TRBJ1-1; V gene: TRBV7-6; CDR3 protein: CASSLEAVGRQLGRGEAFF
CDR3 length: 15; J gene: TRBJ1-6; V gene: TRBV18; CDR3 protein: CASSPPSRAGSPLHF
CDR3 length: 17; J gene: TRBJ1-6; V gene: TRBV30; CDR3 protein: CAWSVGGGGHYNSPLHF
CDR3 length: 15; J gene: TRBJ1-6; V gene: TRBV7-2; CDR3 protein: CASSLGGQEHSPLHF
CDR3 length: 15; J gene: TRBJ1-5; V gene: TRBV19; CDR3 protein: CASSMGQISNQPQHF
CDR3 length: 13; J gene: TRBJ1-1; V gene: TRBV19; CDR3 protein: CASRTGPNTEAFF
CDR3 length: 15; J gene: TRBJ2-1; V gene: TRBV9; CDR3 protein: CASSVGTSGYNEQFF
CDR3 length: 12; J gene: TRBJ1-1; V gene: TRBV7-3; CDR3 protein: CASSDPGTEAFF
CDR3 length: 15; J gene: TRBJ2-2; V gene: TRBV30; CDR3 protein: CAWSKGEGFTGELFF
CDR3 length: 15; J gene: TRBJ1-1; V gene: TRBV19; CDR3 protein: CASSPLWTENTEAFF
CDR3 length: 15; J gene: TRBJ2-7; V gene: TRBV4-1; CDR3 protein: CASSQEPAGAYEQYF
CDR3 length: 15; J gene: TRBJ1-6; V gene: TRBV28; CDR3 protein: CASSLSDRESSPLHF
CDR3 length: 14; J gene: TRBJ2-1; V gene: TRBV3-1/TRBV3-2; CDR3 protein: CASSQGLSGVVFFF
CDR3 length: 15; J gene: TRBJ2-3; V gene: TRBV7-6; CDR3 protein: CASSSRHRNTDTQYF
CDR3 length: 18; J gene: TRBJ2-7; V gene: TRBV30; CDR3 protein: CAWSGEGVRVHVGYEQYF
CDR3 length: 14; J gene: TRBJ2-3; V gene: TRBV19; CDR3 protein: CASSTDRDTGTQYF